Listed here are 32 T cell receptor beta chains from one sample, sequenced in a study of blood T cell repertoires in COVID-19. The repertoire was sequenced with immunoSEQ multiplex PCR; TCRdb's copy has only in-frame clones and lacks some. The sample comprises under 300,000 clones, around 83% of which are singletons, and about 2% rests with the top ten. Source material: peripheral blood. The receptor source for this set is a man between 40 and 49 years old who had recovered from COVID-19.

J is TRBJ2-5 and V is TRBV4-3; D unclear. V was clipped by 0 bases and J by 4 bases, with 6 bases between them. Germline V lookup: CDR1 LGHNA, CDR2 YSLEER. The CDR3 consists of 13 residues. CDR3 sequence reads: CASSQDVRETQYF. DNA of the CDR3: TGCGCCAGCAGCCAAGATGTCAGAGAGACCCAGTACTTC.

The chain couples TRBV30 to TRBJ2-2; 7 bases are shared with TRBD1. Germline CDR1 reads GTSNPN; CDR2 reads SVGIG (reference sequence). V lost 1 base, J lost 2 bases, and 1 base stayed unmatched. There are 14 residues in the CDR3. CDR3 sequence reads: CAWSDRGNTGELFF. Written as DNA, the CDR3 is TGTGCCTGGAGTGACAGGGGCAACACCGGGGAGCTGTTTTTT.

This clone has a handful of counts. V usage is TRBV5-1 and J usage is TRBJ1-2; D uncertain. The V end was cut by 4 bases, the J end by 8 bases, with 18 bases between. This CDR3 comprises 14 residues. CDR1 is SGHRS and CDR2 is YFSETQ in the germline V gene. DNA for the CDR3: TGCGCCAGCAGCCCCCGACTATCCTGGGGAGGCTACACCTTC. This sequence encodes CASSPRLSWGGYTF.

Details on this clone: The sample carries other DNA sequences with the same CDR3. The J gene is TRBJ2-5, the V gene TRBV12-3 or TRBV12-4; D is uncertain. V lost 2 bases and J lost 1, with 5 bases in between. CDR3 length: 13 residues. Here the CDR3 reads CASSLYSQETQYF. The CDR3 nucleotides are TGTGCCAGCAGTTTATACAGCCAAGAGACCCAGTACTTC.

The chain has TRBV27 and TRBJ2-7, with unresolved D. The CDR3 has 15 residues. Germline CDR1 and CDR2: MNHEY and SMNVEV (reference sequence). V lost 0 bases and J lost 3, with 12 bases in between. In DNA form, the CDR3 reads TGTGCCAGCAGTTTATCATCCCCAAACTACTACGAGCAGTACTTC. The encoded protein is CASSLSSPNYYEQYF.

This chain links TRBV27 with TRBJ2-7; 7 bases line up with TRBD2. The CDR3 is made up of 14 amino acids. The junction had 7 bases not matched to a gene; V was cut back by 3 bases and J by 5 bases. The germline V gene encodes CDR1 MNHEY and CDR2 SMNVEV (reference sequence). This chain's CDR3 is CASSFTGGGNEQYF. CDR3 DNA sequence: TGTGCCAGCAGTTTTACGGGAGGCGGGAACGAGCAGTACTTC.

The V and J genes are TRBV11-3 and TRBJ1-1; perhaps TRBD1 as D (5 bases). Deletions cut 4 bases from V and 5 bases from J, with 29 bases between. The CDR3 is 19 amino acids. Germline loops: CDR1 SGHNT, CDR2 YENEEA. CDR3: CASSSPQILGPSGNTEAFF. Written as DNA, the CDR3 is TGTGCCAGCAGCTCCCCCCAGATCTTAGGACCTTCAGGGAATACTGAAGCTTTCTTT.

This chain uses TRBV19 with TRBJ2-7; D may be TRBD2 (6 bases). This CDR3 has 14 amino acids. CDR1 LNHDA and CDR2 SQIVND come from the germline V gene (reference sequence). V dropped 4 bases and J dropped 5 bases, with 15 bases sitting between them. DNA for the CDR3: TGTGCCAGTAGTAGACGCCGGGAGCTCCACGAGCAGTACTTC. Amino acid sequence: CASSRRRELHEQYF. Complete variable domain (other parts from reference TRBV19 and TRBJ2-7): DGGITQSPKYLFRKEGQNVTLSCEQNLNHDAMYWYRQDPGQGLRLIYYSQIVNDFQKGDIAEGYSVSREKKESFPLTVTSAQKNPTAFYLCASSRRRELHEQYFGPGTRLTVT.

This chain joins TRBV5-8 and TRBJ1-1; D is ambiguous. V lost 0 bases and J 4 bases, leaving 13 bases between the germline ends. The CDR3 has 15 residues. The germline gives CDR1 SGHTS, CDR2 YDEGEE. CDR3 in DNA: TGTGCCAGCAGCTTGGCGGTGTGGGCGCGCACTGAAGCTTTCTTT. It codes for CASSLAVWARTEAFF.

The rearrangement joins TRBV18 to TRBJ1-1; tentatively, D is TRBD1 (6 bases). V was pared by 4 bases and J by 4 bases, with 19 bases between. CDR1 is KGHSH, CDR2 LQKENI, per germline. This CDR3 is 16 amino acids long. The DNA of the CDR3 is TGTGCCAGCTCACTCGCGCAGGGGATTCTGTCCACTGAAGCTTTCTTT. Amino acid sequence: CASSLAQGILSTEAFF.

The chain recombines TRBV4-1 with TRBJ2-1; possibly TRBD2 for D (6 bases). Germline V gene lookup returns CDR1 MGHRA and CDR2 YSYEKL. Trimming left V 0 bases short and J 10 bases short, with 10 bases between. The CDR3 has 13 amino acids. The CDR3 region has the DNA TGCGCCAGCAGCCAAGATGAGGAGGGAGAGCAGTTCTTC. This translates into CASSQDEEGEQFF.

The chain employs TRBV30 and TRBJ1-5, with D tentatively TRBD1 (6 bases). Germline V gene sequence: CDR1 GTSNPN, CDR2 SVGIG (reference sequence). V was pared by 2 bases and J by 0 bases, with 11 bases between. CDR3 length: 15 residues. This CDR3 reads CAWSIKGHSNQPQHF. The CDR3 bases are TGTGCCTGGAGTATAAAGGGACATAGCAATCAGCCCCAGCATTTT.

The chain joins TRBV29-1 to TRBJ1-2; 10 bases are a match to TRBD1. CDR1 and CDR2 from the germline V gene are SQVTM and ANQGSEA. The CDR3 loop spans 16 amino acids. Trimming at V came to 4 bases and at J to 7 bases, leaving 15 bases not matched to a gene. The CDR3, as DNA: TGCAGCGTTGGGGATAACTCCGGGACAGGGGTGGGTGGCTACACCTTC. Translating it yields CSVGDNSGTGVGGYTF. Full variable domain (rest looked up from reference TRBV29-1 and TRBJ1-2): SAVISQKPSRDICQRGTSLTIQCQVDSQVTMMFWYRQQPGQSLTLIATANQGSEATYESGFVIDKFPISRPNLTFSTLTVSNMSPEDSSIYLCSVGDNSGTGVGGYTFGSGTRLTVV.

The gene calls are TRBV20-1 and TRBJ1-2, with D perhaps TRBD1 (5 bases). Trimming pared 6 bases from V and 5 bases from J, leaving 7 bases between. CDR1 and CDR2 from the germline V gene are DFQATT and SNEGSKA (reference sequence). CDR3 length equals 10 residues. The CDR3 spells CSAGQYGYTF. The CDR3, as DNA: TGCAGTGCAGGACAATATGGCTACACCTTC.

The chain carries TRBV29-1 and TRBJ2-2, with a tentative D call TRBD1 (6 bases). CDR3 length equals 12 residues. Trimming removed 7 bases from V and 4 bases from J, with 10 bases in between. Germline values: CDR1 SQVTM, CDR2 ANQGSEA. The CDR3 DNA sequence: TGCAGCGCTAAGACAGGCACCGGGGAGCTGTTTTTT. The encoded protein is CSAKTGTGELFF.

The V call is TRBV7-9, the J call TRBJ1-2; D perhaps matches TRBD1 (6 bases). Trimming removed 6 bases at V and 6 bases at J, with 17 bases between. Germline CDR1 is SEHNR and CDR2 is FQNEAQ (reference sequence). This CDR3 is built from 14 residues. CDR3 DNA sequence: TGTGCCAGCAGTTCCAGGGGAGGGTGGAATGGCTACACCTTC. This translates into CASSSRGGWNGYTF. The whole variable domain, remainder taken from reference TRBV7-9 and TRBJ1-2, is DTGVSQNPRHKITKRGQNVTFRCDPISEHNRLYWYRQTLGQGPEFLTYFQNEAQLEKSRLLSDRFSAERPKGSFSTLEIQRTEQGDSAMYLCASSSRGGWNGYTFGSGTRLTVV.

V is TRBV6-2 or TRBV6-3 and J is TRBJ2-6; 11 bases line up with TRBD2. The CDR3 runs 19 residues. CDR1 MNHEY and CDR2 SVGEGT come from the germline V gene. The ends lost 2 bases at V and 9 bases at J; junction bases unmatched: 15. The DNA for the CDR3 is TGTGCCAGCAGTTACCCCCTAGCGGGAGGATTCTTGGAGGGCAACGTCCTGACTTTC. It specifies CASSYPLAGGFLEGNVLTF.

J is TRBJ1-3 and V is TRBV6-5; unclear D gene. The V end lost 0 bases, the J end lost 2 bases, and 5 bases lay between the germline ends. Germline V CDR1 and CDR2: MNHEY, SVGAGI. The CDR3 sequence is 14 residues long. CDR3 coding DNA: TGTGCCAGCAGTTACTCCTCCCCTGGAAACACCATATATTTT. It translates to CASSYSSPGNTIYF.

CDR3 sequence (DNA): TGTGCCAGCAGTTGGGACAGGATCACCGGGGAGCTGTTTTTT. Translating it yields CASSWDRITGELFF. The chain joins TRBV2 to TRBJ2-2; 8 bases match TRBD1. Per germline, CDR1 SNHLY and CDR2 FYNNEI. With V trimmed by 5 bases and J by 4 bases, 3 bases remained unmatched. This CDR3 is built from 14 residues.

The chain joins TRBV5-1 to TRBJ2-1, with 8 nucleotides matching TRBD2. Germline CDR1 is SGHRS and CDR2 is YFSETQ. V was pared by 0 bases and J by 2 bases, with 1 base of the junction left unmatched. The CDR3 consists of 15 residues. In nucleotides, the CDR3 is TGCGCCAGCAGCTTGGGTAGCGGGGCCTACAATGAGCAGTTCTTC. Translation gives CASSLGSGAYNEQFF.

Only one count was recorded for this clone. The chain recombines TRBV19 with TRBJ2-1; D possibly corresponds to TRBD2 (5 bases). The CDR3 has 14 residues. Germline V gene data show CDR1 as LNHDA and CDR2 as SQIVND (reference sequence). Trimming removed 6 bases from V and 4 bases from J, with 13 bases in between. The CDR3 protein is CASRRGGFYNEQFF. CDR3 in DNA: TGTGCCAGTAGGAGAGGCGGGTTTTACAATGAGCAGTTCTTC.

The CDR3 bases are TGTGCCAGCAGTTACCTAGGGCAGGGCGGCGAAGCTTTCTTT. Residues: CASSYLGQGGEAFF. The V gene is TRBV6-2 or TRBV6-3, the J gene TRBJ1-1; D might be TRBD1 (5 bases). CDR1 and CDR2 (germline): MNHEY, SVGEGT. Trimming cost V 2 bases and J 8 bases, with 15 bases left between them. The CDR3 spans 14 residues.

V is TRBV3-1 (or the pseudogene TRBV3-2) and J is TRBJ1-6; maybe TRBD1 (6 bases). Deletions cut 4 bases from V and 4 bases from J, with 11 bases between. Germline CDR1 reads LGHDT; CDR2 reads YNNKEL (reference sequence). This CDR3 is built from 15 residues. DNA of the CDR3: TGTGCCAGCAGCCCCTACAGGGATTATAATTCACCCCTCCACTTT. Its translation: CASSPYRDYNSPLHF.

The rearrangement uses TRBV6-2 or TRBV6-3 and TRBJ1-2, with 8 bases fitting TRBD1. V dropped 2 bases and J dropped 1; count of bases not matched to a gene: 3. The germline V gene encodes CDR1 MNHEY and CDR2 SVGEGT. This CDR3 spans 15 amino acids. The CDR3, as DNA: TGTGCCAGCAGTTACAGAACAGGGGGTAACTATGGCTACACCTTC. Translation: CASSYRTGGNYGYTF.

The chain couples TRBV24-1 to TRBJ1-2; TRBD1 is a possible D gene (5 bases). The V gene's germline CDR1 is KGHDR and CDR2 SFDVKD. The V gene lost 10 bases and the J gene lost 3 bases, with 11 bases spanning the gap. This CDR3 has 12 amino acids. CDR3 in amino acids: CATQDRDYGYTF. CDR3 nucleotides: TGTGCCACTCAAGACAGAGACTATGGCTACACCTTC.

The CDR3 here is CASSFGDYNEQFF. The CDR3 region has the DNA TGCGCCAGCAGCTTCGGGGATTACAATGAGCAGTTCTTC. The chain is built from TRBV5-1 and TRBJ2-1, with D possibly being TRBD2 (5 bases). Germline CDR1 and CDR2: SGHRS and YFSETQ. This CDR3 is built from 13 residues. V gave up 2 bases and J gave up 4 bases, with 7 bases separating them.

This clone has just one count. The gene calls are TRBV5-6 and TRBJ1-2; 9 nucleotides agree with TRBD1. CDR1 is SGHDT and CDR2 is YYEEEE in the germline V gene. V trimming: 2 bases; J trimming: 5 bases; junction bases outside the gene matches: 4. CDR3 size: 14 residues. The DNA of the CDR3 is TGTGCCAGCAGCTTAAAGGGACAGGGTTATGGCTACACCTTC. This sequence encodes CASSLKGQGYGYTF.

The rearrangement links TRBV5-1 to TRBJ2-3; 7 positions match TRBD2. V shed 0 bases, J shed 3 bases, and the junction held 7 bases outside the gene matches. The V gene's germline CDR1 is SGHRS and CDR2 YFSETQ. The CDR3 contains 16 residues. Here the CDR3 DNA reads TGCGCCAGCAGCTTGGAGTGGGGAGGGCGAACAGATACGCAGTATTTT. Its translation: CASSLEWGGRTDTQYF.

The chain's CDR3 is CASKPGTGSYEQYF. CDR3 bases: TGTGCCAGCAAACCCGGGACAGGCTCCTACGAGCAGTACTTC. This rearrangement joins TRBV3-1 (or the pseudogene TRBV3-2) to TRBJ2-7; 8 bases map to TRBD1. J was trimmed by 0 bases and V by 7 bases; bases with no gene match: 5. Germline CDR1 LGHDT, CDR2 YNNKEL (reference sequence). This CDR3 contains 14 residues.

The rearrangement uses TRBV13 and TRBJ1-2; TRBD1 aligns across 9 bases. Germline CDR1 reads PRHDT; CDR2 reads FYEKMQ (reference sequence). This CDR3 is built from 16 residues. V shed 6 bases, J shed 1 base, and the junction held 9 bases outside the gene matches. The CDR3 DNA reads TGTGCCAGCAGTGGGAAACCGGGACAGGGTAACTATGGCTACACCTTC. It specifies CASSGKPGQGNYGYTF.

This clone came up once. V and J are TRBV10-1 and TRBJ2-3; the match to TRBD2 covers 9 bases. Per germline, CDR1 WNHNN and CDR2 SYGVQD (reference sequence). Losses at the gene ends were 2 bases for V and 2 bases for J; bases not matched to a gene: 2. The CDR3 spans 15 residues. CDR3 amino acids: CASSEGTSFTDTQYF. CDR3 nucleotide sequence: TGCGCCAGCAGTGAGGGGACTAGCTTCACAGATACGCAGTATTTT.

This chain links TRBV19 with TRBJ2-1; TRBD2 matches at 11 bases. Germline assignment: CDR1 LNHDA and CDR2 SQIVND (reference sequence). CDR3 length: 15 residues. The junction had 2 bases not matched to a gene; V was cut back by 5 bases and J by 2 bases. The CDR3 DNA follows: TGTGCCAGTAGTGAGACTAGCGGGACCTACAATGAGCAGTTCTTC. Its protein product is CASSETSGTYNEQFF. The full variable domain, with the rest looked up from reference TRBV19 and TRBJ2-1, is DGGITQSPKYLFRKEGQNVTLSCEQNLNHDAMYWYRQDPGQGLRLIYYSQIVNDFQKGDIAEGYSVSREKKESFPLTVTSAQKNPTAFYLCASSETSGTYNEQFFGPGTRLTVL.